Each of the 24 T cell receptor beta chains below was sequenced from the same sample in a study of shared clonotypes between healthy human individuals. The table came from immunoSEQ multiplex PCR; TCRdb's copy has only in-frame clones and leaves some out. Among some 1,900,000 clones listed, about 95% were seen once. Naive CD8 cells lacked CD45RO, underwent positive selection for CCR7 and left out terminally differentiated effector memory CD45RA+ cells. The specimen was naive CD8+ T cells sorted from blood. These receptor sequences come from a man younger than 30 in good health.

DNA of the CDR3: TGTGCCAGCAGTCCAGCACAGGGTAGCTCTGGAAACACCATATATTTT. Its protein product is CASSPAQGSSGNTIYF. The J gene is TRBJ1-3, the V gene TRBV9; the D gene is possibly TRBD1 (6 bases). With 5 bases removed from V and 0 bases from J, the gap between germline ends came to 15 bases. This CDR3 region has 16 residues. Germline V gene lookup returns CDR1 SGDLS and CDR2 YYNGEE.

This chain joins TRBV10-3 and TRBJ2-7, with D perhaps matching TRBD1 (5 bases). The ends were cut back, 3 bases at V and 4 bases at J, with 19 bases in the middle. The V gene's germline CDR1 is ENHRY and CDR2 SYGVKD. The length of the CDR3 is 16 residues. CDR3 protein: CAISDGPKGADYEQYF. Here the CDR3 DNA reads TGTGCCATCAGTGATGGCCCTAAAGGGGCGGATTACGAGCAGTACTTC.

A remark on this clone: At the DNA level, this CDR3 is encoded by other sequences in the same sample as well. CDR3 sequence: CASSLGLMNTEAFF. CDR3 nucleotides: TGTGCCAGCAGTTTGGGACTTATGAACACTGAAGCTTTCTTT. The chain carries TRBV27 and TRBJ1-1; D is perhaps TRBD1 (5 bases). V shed 3 bases and J shed 0 bases, with 8 bases lying between them. The germline CDR1 and CDR2 sequences are MNHEY and SMNVEV (reference sequence). This CDR3 is 14 amino acids long.

CDR3 sequence (DNA): TGCGCCAGCAGCCCCCACGGGGCGGGCCCCACAGATACGCAGTATTTT. Translated, it gives CASSPHGAGPTDTQYF. V is TRBV4-1 and J is TRBJ2-3; D possibly uses TRBD1 or TRBD2 (5 bases each). The length of the CDR3 is 16 residues. The germline gives CDR1 MGHRA, CDR2 YSYEKL. Trimming removed 4 bases from V and 2 bases from J, with 16 bases in between.

The J gene is TRBJ2-1, the V gene TRBV9, with 9 bases lining up with TRBD2. J lost 2 bases, V lost 3 bases, and 9 bases had no gene match. Germline V gene sequence: CDR1 SGDLS, CDR2 YYNGEE. The CDR3 consists of 17 residues. The CDR3 loop is CASSAISSGVTYNEQFF. The CDR3 coding sequence is TGTGCCAGCAGCGCGATTTCTAGCGGGGTTACCTACAATGAGCAGTTCTTC.

The chain carries TRBV4-3 and TRBJ1-6; unclear D gene. The CDR3 length is 13 residues. V was clipped by 0 bases and J by 10 bases, with 7 bases between them. The germline V gene has CDR1 LGHNA and CDR2 YSLEER. CDR3 residues: CASSQDSSSPLHF. DNA of the CDR3: TGCGCCAGCAGCCAAGATTCGTCCTCACCCCTCCACTTT.

V gene TRBV28 combines with J gene TRBJ2-3; D is unclear. The CDR3 sequence is 12 residues long. V lost 7 bases to trimming and J lost 4 bases, with 9 bases between them. Germline CDR1 and CDR2: MDHEN and SYDVKM. CDR3 sequence: CASTRLPDTQYF. The CDR3 DNA reads TGTGCCAGCACTCGTTTGCCAGATACGCAGTATTTT.

The chain joins TRBV10-2 to TRBJ1-5; no clear D. Looked up from germline, CDR1 is WSHSY and CDR2 is SAAADI. This CDR3 is 14 amino acids long. V dropped 6 bases and J dropped 3 bases, with 12 bases sitting between them. CDR3 DNA: TGCGCCAGCAGGCCACCGGGATACAATCAGCCCCAGCATTTT. It codes for CASRPPGYNQPQHF.

The gene calls are TRBV6-5 and TRBJ2-3, with TRBD2 matching 11 bases. V was pared by 7 bases and J by 5 bases, with 8 bases of the junction left unmatched. The V gene's germline CDR1 is MNHEY and CDR2 SVGAGI. There are 15 residues in the CDR3. The CDR3 protein is CASTQIAGGQDTQYF. The CDR3 bases are TGTGCCAGCACCCAGATAGCGGGGGGGCAAGATACGCAGTATTTT.

The J gene is TRBJ2-3, the V gene TRBV11-2; D perhaps matches TRBD1 (7 bases). Germline V gives CDR1 SGHAT, CDR2 FQNNGV. V was pared by 1 base and J by 3 bases, with 11 bases between. The CDR3 covers 15 residues. DNA for the CDR3: TGTGCCAGCAGCTTAGGCGGGACAGCTACAGATACGCAGTATTTT. Its protein is CASSLGGTATDTQYF.

The chain combines TRBV19 with TRBJ2-2; D gene unclear. Germline lookup yields CDR1 LNHDA and CDR2 SQIVND (reference sequence). The ends were cut back, 7 bases at V and 5 bases at J, with 14 bases in the middle. CDR3 length: 14 amino acids. The CDR3 protein is CASNGPVWTGELFF. CDR3 nucleotide sequence: TGTGCCAGTAATGGCCCGGTTTGGACCGGGGAGCTGTTTTTT. Based on the CDR3 plus reference TRBV19 and TRBJ2-2, the full variable domain is DGGITQSPKYLFRKEGQNVTLSCEQNLNHDAMYWYRQDPGQGLRLIYYSQIVNDFQKGDIAEGYSVSREKKESFPLTVTSAQKNPTAFYLCASNGPVWTGELFFGEGSRLTVL.

The chain links TRBV4-1 to TRBJ2-7; TRBD1 matches 7 bases. V shed 5 bases, J shed 5 bases, and the junction held 9 bases outside the gene matches. CDR3 size: 14 residues. Germline values: CDR1 MGHRA, CDR2 YSYEKL. CDR3 DNA: TGCGCCAGCAGCGAACATCAGGGGGTTAACGAGCAGTACTTC. Amino acids: CASSEHQGVNEQYF.

Comments on this clone: This same CDR3 is encoded by further DNA sequences in the sample. The chain uses TRBV27 and TRBJ2-1; D could derive from TRBD1 or TRBD2 (5 bases each). The CDR3 is made up of 13 amino acids. CDR1 is MNHEY and CDR2 is SMNVEV in the germline V gene (reference sequence). V was clipped by 6 bases and J by 3 bases, with 9 bases between them. CDR3 DNA sequence: TGTGCCAGCAGCCTTGGGGGCTACAATGAGCAGTTCTTC. The encoded protein is CASSLGGYNEQFF.

V usage is TRBV27 and J usage is TRBJ2-7, with 8 bases that match TRBD2. Trimming at V came to 5 bases and at J to 2 bases, leaving 11 bases not matched to a gene. The CDR3 contains 16 residues. Germline V gene data show CDR1 as MNHEY and CDR2 as SMNVEV (reference sequence). The CDR3 here is CASSPSIGLAAYEQYF. The DNA for the CDR3 is TGTGCCAGCAGTCCATCAATTGGACTAGCAGCCTACGAGCAGTACTTC.

The rearrangement links TRBV7-2 to TRBJ2-7; D uncertain. The CDR3 spans 14 residues. Trimming removed 3 bases at V and 2 bases at J, with 11 bases between. Germline-derived CDR1 and CDR2 are SGHTA and FQGNSA. CDR3 protein: CASSFFGEPYEQYF. In nucleotides, the CDR3 is TGTGCCAGCAGCTTCTTTGGGGAACCCTACGAGCAGTACTTC.

In nucleotides, the CDR3 is TGCGCCAGCAGCCCCCTGACGGGGGGGCCCAATGAGCAGTTCTTC. Protein product: CASSPLTGGPNEQFF. V and J are TRBV4-1 and TRBJ2-1; TRBD2 agrees at 8 bases. After removal of 4 bases from V and 6 bases from J, the junction contained 8 bases not matched to a gene. The CDR3 has 15 amino acids. Looked up from germline, CDR1 is MGHRA and CDR2 is YSYEKL.

The rearrangement links TRBV29-1 to TRBJ1-2; 11 nucleotides line up with TRBD1. The germline CDR1 and CDR2 sequences are SQVTM and ANQGSEA. The V gene end was trimmed by 2 bases and the J gene end by 4 bases; junction bases not matched to a gene: 3. CDR3 size: 14 residues. CDR3 in DNA: TGCAGCGTTGAATCGGACAGGGGGCCCTATGGCTACACCTTC. This translates into CSVESDRGPYGYTF.

The genes are TRBV9 and TRBJ2-5; TRBD2 matches 13 bases. Per the germline V gene, CDR1 is SGDLS and CDR2 is YYNGEE. V dropped 3 bases and J dropped 7; count of bases not matched to a gene: 3. This CDR3 has 14 amino acids. The CDR3 reads CASSAWTSGGTQYF. The CDR3 bases are TGTGCCAGCAGCGCCTGGACTAGCGGGGGGACCCAGTACTTC.

The chain carries TRBV12-5 and TRBJ2-1; 8 bases match TRBD2. CDR3 size: 14 residues. After removal of 1 base from V and 7 bases from J, the junction contained 3 bases not matched to a gene. The germline V gene has CDR1 LGHNT and CDR2 FRNRAP. CDR3 coding DNA: TGTGCTAGTGGTTTGGCGGGAGGGCCGAATGAGCAGTTCTTC. It encodes CASGLAGGPNEQFF.

DNA of the CDR3: TGTGCCAGCAGCTTAGGGTTAGGCGGGTTCACAGATACGCAGTATTTT. The encoded protein is CASSLGLGGFTDTQYF. This chain links TRBV7-8 with TRBJ2-3; a weak D match, TRBD2 (5 bases). V was cut by 1 base and J by 2 bases, with 13 bases left in between. Germline V gene lookup returns CDR1 SGHVS and CDR2 FQNEAQ. The CDR3 extends over 16 amino acids.

The CDR3 region is CASSLLGTGVDGYTF. The CDR3 nucleotides are TGTGCCAGCAGTTTATTAGGGACAGGGGTTGACGGCTACACCTTC. The V gene is TRBV27, the J gene TRBJ1-2, with 10 bases fitting TRBD1. V trimming: 1 base; J trimming: 8 bases; junction bases outside the gene matches: 7. This CDR3 is 15 amino acids long. CDR1 and CDR2 from the germline V gene are MNHEY and SMNVEV (reference sequence).

The chain links TRBV27 to TRBJ1-1, with a tentative D call TRBD1 (5 bases). Trimming took off 4 bases at V and 7 bases at J, with 10 bases between the two ends. The CDR3 has 12 amino acids. Germline values: CDR1 MNHEY, CDR2 SMNVEV (reference sequence). CDR3 bases: TGTGCCAGCAGTTCCGGGACGGATGAAGCTTTCTTT. Translated, it gives CASSSGTDEAFF.

The chain has TRBV5-4 and TRBJ1-2; 9 bases map to TRBD1. Germline trimming cut 3 bases from V and 4 bases from J; bases unmatched to any gene: 10. Germline CDR1 is SGHNT and CDR2 is YYREEE (reference sequence). CDR3 length equals 16 residues. The CDR3 loop reads CASSSPPSTGGYGYTF. The CDR3 bases are TGTGCCAGCAGCTCTCCCCCCTCGACAGGGGGCTATGGCTACACCTTC.

V usage is TRBV5-1 and J usage is TRBJ2-7; D not certain. Trimming cost V 0 bases and J 4 bases, with 8 bases left between them. There are 13 residues in the CDR3. Germline CDR1 and CDR2: SGHRS and YFSETQ. This chain's CDR3 is CASSLETKYEQYF. CDR3 coding DNA: TGCGCCAGCAGCTTGGAAACGAAGTACGAGCAGTACTTC.